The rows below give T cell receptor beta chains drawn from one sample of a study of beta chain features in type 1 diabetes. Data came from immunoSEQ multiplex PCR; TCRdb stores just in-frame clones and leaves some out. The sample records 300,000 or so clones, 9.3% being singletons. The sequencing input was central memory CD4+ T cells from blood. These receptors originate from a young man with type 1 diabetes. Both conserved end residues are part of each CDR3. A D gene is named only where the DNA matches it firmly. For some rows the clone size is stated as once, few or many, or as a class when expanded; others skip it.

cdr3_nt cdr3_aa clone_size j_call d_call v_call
TGTGCCATCAGTGAGGTGACTGGGGGAGCTTTCTTT CAISEVTGGAFF NA TRBJ1-1 NA TRBV10-3
TGTGCCAGCAGCTTAACAGGGAGTGAGCAGTTCTTC CASSLTGSEQFF few TRBJ2-1 NA TRBV2
TGTGCCAGCAGGCGGGGAAACTATGGCTACACCTTC CASRRGNYGYTF few TRBJ1-2 NA TRBV25-1
TGTGCCAGCAGCTTCCACACCGGGGAGCTGTTTTTT CASSFHTGELFF NA TRBJ2-2 NA TRBV5-6
TGTGCCAGCAGTCTCCTAGGGTGGTCACCCCTCCACTTT CASSLLGWSPLHF NA TRBJ1-6 NA TRBV28
TGTGCCAGCAGTTTCGGGTTGGGTGGCACAGATACGCAGTATTTT CASSFGLGGTDTQYF few TRBJ2-3 NA TRBV27
TGTGCCAGCAGCCGTGGACTAGCGGGGGTGTCCCAAGAGACCCAGTACTTC CASSRGLAGVSQETQYF NA TRBJ2-5 TRBD2 TRBV4-2
TGCGCCAGCAGCCAAGATAGCCGACAGGGGTCTCACAACGGCTACACCTTC CASSQDSRQGSHNGYTF few TRBJ1-2 TRBD1 TRBV4-3
TGTGCCACTTCACCGGGACAGGGCAGCTACGAGCAGTACTTC CATSPGQGSYEQYF NA TRBJ2-7 TRBD1 TRBV19
TGTGCCAGCAGTTCATGGGGGGGGTCCTACAATGAGCAGTTCTTC CASSSWGGSYNEQFF many TRBJ2-1 TRBD2 TRBV6-6
TGTGCCAGCAGTTATGAGCGCGGGGTTGAGGTTACTGAAGCTTTCTTT CASSYERGVEVTEAFF NA TRBJ1-1 NA TRBV6-5
TGCGCCAGCAGCTTGGAGTCAGATTCACCCCTCCACTTT CASSLESDSPLHF once TRBJ1-6 NA TRBV5-1
TGCAGTGCTAGTTCTTATGGGGGCTACACCTTC CSASSYGGYTF NA TRBJ1-2 NA TRBV20-1
TGTGCCAGCAGCGCTCCACTTGGGAGCGGAGGGGCAAGCACAGATACGCAGTATTTT CASSAPLGSGGASTDTQYF NA TRBJ2-3 NA TRBV9
TGCAGCGGGGGGGACAGGAGGACGGAGACCCAGTACTTC CSGGDRRTETQYF many TRBJ2-5 TRBD1 TRBV29-1
TGTGCCTGGTCCAGGGGGCCGAACAATGAGCAGTTCTTC CAWSRGPNNEQFF NA TRBJ2-1 TRBD1 TRBV30
TGTGCCAGCAGCGTAGCGGTCGTTGGCACAGATACGCAGTATTTT CASSVAVVGTDTQYF few TRBJ2-3 NA TRBV9
TGTGCCTGTAATAGCGGGGACGGGACCGGCTACACCTTC CACNSGDGTGYTF NA TRBJ1-2 NA TRBV30
TGTGCCAGCAGCTTGGACAGTGACCTCTATGGCTACACCTTC CASSLDSDLYGYTF NA TRBJ1-2 NA TRBV7-9
TGTGCCTGGAGTGCTGCGGGCGGAGAGACCCAGTACTTC CAWSAAGGETQYF few TRBJ2-5 NA TRBV30
TGTGCCAGCAGCTTAGCTCAGGGAGGGGGAACGGAGACCCAGTACTTC CASSLAQGGGTETQYF NA TRBJ2-5 NA TRBV7-2
TGCAGCGTTGAAACGCGCGGGGGAGAGCAAGAGACCCAGTACTTC CSVETRGGEQETQYF NA TRBJ2-5 TRBD2 TRBV29-1
TGTGCCAGCAGCTTAGTAGGGGGACGGCCCCAAGAGACCCAGTACTTC CASSLVGGRPQETQYF few TRBJ2-5 NA TRBV11-2
TGTGCCATCAGTGAGGCGGGGGCGGTCGGTCGGTCCGGGGAGCTGTTTTTT CAISEAGAVGRSGELFF few TRBJ2-2 NA TRBV6-1
TGTGCCAGCAAGGCGGCGCTAAATGAAAAACTGTTTTTT CASKAALNEKLFF few TRBJ1-4 NA TRBV27
TGTGCCAGCACAGCTCACGGAGGAGAGACCCAGTACTTC CASTAHGGETQYF few TRBJ2-5 NA TRBV6-6
TGTGCCAGCAGTCTGGGAGGTAGCAATCAGCCCCAGCATTTT CASSLGGSNQPQHF few TRBJ1-5 NA TRBV28
TGTGCCAGCAACAGGGGAAGCACAGATACGCAGTATTTT CASNRGSTDTQYF few TRBJ2-3 TRBD1 TRBV7-9
TGTGCCAGCAGTCCCCCGACCAACAATGAGCAGTTCTTC CASSPPTNNEQFF NA TRBJ2-1 NA TRBV6-5
TGCGCCAGCAGCCAAGCTGGTTTGGAGCGAGCAGATACGCAGTATTTT CASSQAGLERADTQYF NA TRBJ2-3 NA TRBV4-3
TGTGCCAGCCTTACAGAGAACTATGGCTACACCTTC CASLTENYGYTF NA TRBJ1-2 NA TRBV6-5
TGTGCCAGCAGCCCCCAAGGGGGAGCCTACGAGCAGTACTTC CASSPQGGAYEQYF few TRBJ2-7 NA TRBV7-6
TGTGCCAGCAGCCCTTCAATCCCGCGGACGGCTAGCACAGATACGCAGTATTTT CASSPSIPRTASTDTQYF NA TRBJ2-3 NA TRBV5-4
TGCGCCAGCAGTGACCTTACAGGGGAGGATCAGCCCCAGCATTTT CASSDLTGEDQPQHF NA TRBJ1-5 TRBD1 TRBV10-2
TGCAGTGCTAGTTCAGGAGAGCAGTACTTC CSASSGEQYF few TRBJ2-7 NA TRBV20-1
TGCGCCAGCAGCCAAGGAAACAGGGGGGCCGGGCCGACTAATGAAAAACTGTTTTTT CASSQGNRGAGPTNEKLFF NA TRBJ1-4 TRBD1 TRBV4-1
TGTGCCAGCAGCCAAGATAGCGTCTCTGGAAACACCATATATTTT CASSQDSVSGNTIYF many TRBJ1-3 NA TRBV14
TGTGCCAGCAGTTTCCGCCGACGGGACCAACTCCACTTT CASSFRRRDQLHF NA TRBJ1-6 NA TRBV28
TGTGCCACACGGTCCCAAGAGACCCAGTACTTC CATRSQETQYF many TRBJ2-5 NA TRBV10-3
TGTGCCAGCAGCCTCTTGGGGACAGGGACCTACGAGCAGTACTTC CASSLLGTGTYEQYF few TRBJ2-7 TRBD1 TRBV7-2
TGTGCCAGCGGGGAAATTTTAGTTAGGGCGAGCGACGGGTCCTACAATGAGCAGTTCTTC CASGEILVRASDGSYNEQFF few TRBJ2-1 NA TRBV27
TGCAGCGCCGGGGGCGGGTTAGATACGCAGTATTTT CSAGGGLDTQYF few TRBJ2-3 NA TRBV29-1
TGCGCCAGCAGCCAAGAACCAAACAGCCACCAGTACTTC CASSQEPNSHQYF few TRBJ2-5 NA TRBV4-3
TGTGCCAGCACCGCTTTGGACAGGGGGCTTGGAGATACGCAGTATTTT CASTALDRGLGDTQYF many TRBJ2-3 TRBD1 TRBV28
TGCGCCAGCAGCTTATCCGCCGGGACCCGGGGTGAAGCTTTCTTT CASSLSAGTRGEAFF few TRBJ1-1 NA TRBV5-1
TGTGCCAGCAGCCTACAGGGTAGGAATTCACCCCTCCACTTT CASSLQGRNSPLHF few TRBJ1-6 NA TRBV9
TGTGCCAGCTCACCGCGAGCAGGGCAGATTGGGACAGATACGCAGTATTTT CASSPRAGQIGTDTQYF NA TRBJ2-3 NA TRBV18
TGTGCCAGCAGCTTGATCGGTGGACCCGCCATCAAGTACTTC CASSLIGGPAIKYF NA TRBJ2-4 NA TRBV5-6
TGTGCCAGCCGGGAACAGGCTGCCAATTCACCCCTCCACTTT CASREQAANSPLHF few TRBJ1-6 NA TRBV6-6
TGTGCCAGTCGGACAGGGGAGAACACTGAAGCTTTCTTT CASRTGENTEAFF few TRBJ1-1 TRBD1 TRBV2
TGCGCCAGCAGCTTGTCAGCGGGGGGGCGAGAGACCCAGTACTTC CASSLSAGGRETQYF few TRBJ2-5 TRBD2 TRBV5-1
TGTGCCAGCAGTGAAGTCATGAGAGGTTATAACTCCTACAATGAGCAGTTCTTC CASSEVMRGYNSYNEQFF NA TRBJ2-1 NA TRBV25-1
TGTGCCAGCTGCCAGACAGGGGACACTGAAGCTTTCTTT CASCQTGDTEAFF NA TRBJ1-1 TRBD1 TRBV18
TGTGCCAGCAGCCAAGATAGTCGGGGGGACACAGATACGCAGTATTTT CASSQDSRGDTDTQYF few TRBJ2-3 TRBD2 TRBV14
TGCGCCAGCAGGTTACTAGCGCCTCAAGAGACCCAGTACTTC CASRLLAPQETQYF NA TRBJ2-5 TRBD2 TRBV23-1